One and the same sample provided the 25 T cell receptor beta chains below, sequenced in a study of patients and donors after allogeneic stem cell transplantation. TCRdb reanalysed the RT-PCR reads using MiXCR and keeps one entry per CDR3 protein. The data hold roughly 940,000 distinct CDR3 sequences, with about a sixth observed a single time. The sample was blood, either unsorted or a sorted T cell fraction (not recorded which). Receptor source: a human donor who was either an allogeneic HSCT recipient or a stem cell or donor lymphocyte infusion donor (not recorded which). It is not recorded whose cells these are; they may come from a transplant donor.

Many counts were recorded for this clonotype. The rearrangement links TRBV10-3 to TRBJ2-3; 11 bases agree with TRBD2. With V trimmed by 3 bases and J by 3 bases, 2 bases remained unmatched. The CDR3 is 15 residues long. CDR1 is ENHRY, CDR2 SYGVKD, per germline. CDR3 amino acids: CAISDPSGGTDTQYF. The CDR3, as DNA: TGTGCCATCAGTGACCCTAGCGGGGGGACAGATACGCAGTATTTT.

At least ten counts were recorded for this clonotype. The rearrangement links TRBV15 to TRBJ2-1; a possible D gene is TRBD2 (6 bases). The germline gives CDR1 LNHNV, CDR2 YYDKDF (reference sequence). The CDR3 length is 16 residues. Trimming cost V 0 bases and J 5 bases, with 14 bases left between them. CDR3 DNA: TGTGCCACCAGCAGAGATTCGGGAGCCGGTGACAATGAGCAGTTCTTC. Amino acids: CATSRDSGAGDNEQFF.

This clonotype has a count of ten or more. The rearrangement uses TRBV29-1 and TRBJ2-1; D is unresolved. The CDR3 contains 11 residues. Germline CDR1 reads SQVTM; CDR2 reads ANQGSEA. Trimming stripped 3 bases from V and 10 bases from J, with 10 bases between. The CDR3 here is CSVELVDEQFF. DNA for the CDR3: TGCAGCGTTGAGTTGGTAGACGAGCAGTTCTTC.

The sample holds a few counts of this clonotype. J is TRBJ1-4 and V is TRBV29-1, with a tentative D call TRBD1 (5 bases). Trimming took 1 base from V and 11 from J, leaving 23 bases between them. CDR3 size: 16 residues. Germline CDR1 is SQVTM and CDR2 is ANQGSEA. The CDR3 sequence: CSVEGRGLAGISKLFF. CDR3 sequence (DNA): TGCAGCGTTGAAGGAAGGGGCCTGGCGGGTATATCCAAACTGTTTTTT.

This clonotype appeared a few times. This chain links TRBV10-3 with TRBJ2-1; possible D gene TRBD2, 6 bases. The CDR3 runs 15 residues. The ends were cut back, 6 bases at V and 2 bases at J, with 14 bases in the middle. Per the germline V gene, CDR1 is ENHRY and CDR2 is SYGVKD. CDR3 residues: CAIRGTGPAYNEQFF. The CDR3 DNA reads TGTGCCATCAGGGGGACTGGCCCCGCCTACAATGAGCAGTTCTTC.

This clonotype was seen only a few times. The chain links TRBV6-2 or TRBV6-3 to TRBJ2-2; D possibly corresponds to TRBD2 (5 bases). The CDR3 spans 16 residues. Germline V CDR1 and CDR2: MNHEY, SVGEGT. V was trimmed by 5 bases and J by 3 bases, leaving 16 bases between them. This chain's CDR3 is CASSQRLSRDTGELFF. The CDR3 region has the DNA TGTGCCAGCAGTCAGCGACTATCCCGGGACACCGGGGAGCTGTTTTTT.

The rearrangement joins TRBV20-1 to TRBJ2-2; D may be TRBD1 or TRBD2 (6 bases each). The CDR3 extends over 14 amino acids. Germline CDR1 reads DFQATT; CDR2 reads SNEGSKA (reference sequence). The V end was cut by 7 bases, the J end by 0 bases, with 12 bases between. CDR3 residues: CSVRGQSNTGELFF. The CDR3 nucleotides read TGCAGTGTCCGGGGGCAGTCGAACACCGGGGAGCTGTTTTTT.

Many counts were recorded for this clonotype. The chain employs TRBV5-1 and TRBJ2-5, with D hard to call. CDR3 length equals 12 residues. V lost 0 bases and J lost 5, with 5 bases in between. Germline CDR1 SGHRS, CDR2 YFSETQ. The CDR3 reads CASSLGAETQYF. DNA for the CDR3: TGCGCCAGCAGCTTGGGGGCGGAGACCCAGTACTTC.

This clonotype was recorded a few times. The V gene is TRBV6-2 or TRBV6-3, the J gene TRBJ2-2, with TRBD1 identical over 11 bases. From germline, CDR1 is MNHEY and CDR2 SVGEGT. The CDR3 covers 19 residues. Trimming cost V 2 bases and J 7 bases; bases outside gene matches: 15. CDR3 nucleotides: TGTGCCAGCAGTTACCCCCCGCCTTTCGTGGGGACAGGGGGCGGGGAGCTGTTTTTT. Translated, it gives CASSYPPPFVGTGGGELFF.

The chain recombines TRBV2 with TRBJ2-1; 11 nucleotides match TRBD2. Germline-derived CDR1 and CDR2 are SNHLY and FYNNEI. The CDR3 is 15 residues long. J lost 7 bases, V lost 2 bases, and 4 bases had no gene match. The CDR3 sequence: CASSELAGGLNEQFF. For the CDR3, the DNA is TGTGCCAGCAGTGAATTAGCGGGGGGGTTGAATGAGCAGTTCTTC.

The chain links TRBV18 to TRBJ2-3; D uncertain. V dropped 6 bases and J dropped 3 bases, with 13 bases sitting between them. Germline V CDR1 and CDR2: KGHSH, LQKENI. This CDR3 is built from 14 residues. For the CDR3, the DNA is TGTGCCAGCTCTCTCCTAATATCTACAGATACGCAGTATTTT. Its translation: CASSLLISTDTQYF. Looking up the rest from reference TRBV18 and TRBJ2-3 gives the full variable domain: NAGVMQNPRHLVRRRGQEARLRCSPMKGHSHVYWYRQLPEEGLKFMVYLQKENIIDESGMPKERFSAEFPKEGPSILRIQQVVRGDSAAYFCASSLLISTDTQYFGPGTRLTVL.

This clonotype was counted between two and nine times. The chain uses TRBV29-1 and TRBJ2-3; TRBD1 agrees at 7 bases. The CDR3 is made up of 20 amino acids. The germline V gene encodes CDR1 SQVTM and CDR2 ANQGSEA. With V trimmed by 0 bases and J by 2 bases, 20 bases remained unmatched. Here the CDR3 DNA reads TGCAGCGTTGAAGATCCTTTCTACCAGATGACAGGGAAGGTCACAGATACGCAGTATTTT. Its translation: CSVEDPFYQMTGKVTDTQYF.

This sequence joins TRBV7-3 and TRBJ2-7; D perhaps matches TRBD2 (7 bases). Germline CDR1 SGHTA, CDR2 FQGTGA. The CDR3 loop spans 14 amino acids. The V end lost 4 bases, the J end lost 2 bases, and 12 bases lay between the germline ends. The CDR3 is CASSSGDYPYEQYF. CDR3 sequence (DNA): TGTGCCAGCAGCTCAGGGGACTACCCCTACGAGCAGTACTTC.

CDR3 bases: TGTGCCAGCAGCGTAGCCCCAGTAAGCACAGATACGCAGTATTTT. This gives the protein CASSVAPVSTDTQYF. The chain combines TRBV9 with TRBJ2-3; D uncertain. This CDR3 has 15 amino acids. Per germline, CDR1 SGDLS and CDR2 YYNGEE. Trimming stripped 0 bases from V and 0 bases from J, with 8 bases between.

V usage is TRBV20-1 and J usage is TRBJ2-7; D is undetermined. The V end lost 3 bases, the J end lost 5 bases, and 11 bases lay between the germline ends. Germline CDR1 reads DFQATT; CDR2 reads SNEGSKA (reference sequence). The CDR3 is 12 residues long. CDR3 coding DNA: TGCAGTGCTAGCCTTGACGCGCACGAGCAGTACTTC. Protein: CSASLDAHEQYF.

CDR3 loop: CASSFPGQGGADTQYF. The CDR3 DNA sequence: TGTGCCAGCAGCTTCCCGGGACAGGGTGGCGCAGATACGCAGTATTTT. The chain employs TRBV11-2 and TRBJ2-3, with TRBD1 identical over 9 bases. Losses at the gene ends were 3 bases for V and 4 bases for J; bases not matched to a gene: 8. CDR3 size: 16 residues. Germline assignment: CDR1 SGHAT and CDR2 FQNNGV. Full variable domain (rest looked up from reference TRBV11-2 and TRBJ2-3): EAGVAQSPRYKIIEKRQSVAFWCNPISGHATLYWYQQILGQGPKLLIQFQNNGVVDDSQLPKDRFSAERLKGVDSTLKIQPAKLEDSAVYLCASSFPGQGGADTQYFGPGTRLTVL.

This clonotype has a handful of counts. This rearrangement joins TRBV6-1 to TRBJ2-1, with 10 bases aligning to TRBD2. CDR3 length: 18 residues. Germline V gene sequence: CDR1 MNHNS, CDR2 SASEGT. V was pared by 2 bases and J by 0 bases, with 7 bases of the junction left unmatched. The CDR3 reads CASSERASGRGSYNEQFF. The DNA for the CDR3 is TGTGCCAGCAGTGAACGGGCTAGCGGGAGAGGCTCCTACAATGAGCAGTTCTTC.

This clonotype was seen only a few times. This chain links TRBV27 with TRBJ2-2, with D tentatively TRBD2 (6 bases). Between the trimmed V and J ends, which lost 4 bases and 6 bases, there was a span of 12 bases. This CDR3 comprises 14 residues. Germline V lookup: CDR1 MNHEY, CDR2 SMNVEV (reference sequence). The DNA for the CDR3 is TGTGCCAGCAGTTACGGGGGAGTCCCCGGGGAGCTGTTTTTT. Protein sequence: CASSYGGVPGELFF.

The CDR3, as DNA: TGCGCCAGCAGCTTGTACGCGGGCCGATTCTCTGAAGCTTTCTTT. This sequence encodes CASSLYAGRFSEAFF. The V and J genes are TRBV5-1 and TRBJ1-1; no firm D call. Germline CDR1 and CDR2: SGHRS and YFSETQ. The CDR3 sequence is 15 residues long. Trimming cost V 1 base and J 6 bases, with 16 bases left between them.

The chain links TRBV20-1 to TRBJ1-2; 10 nucleotides match TRBD1. CDR1 and CDR2 (germline): DFQATT, SNEGSKA (reference sequence). The J segment lost 3 bases and the V segment lost 3 bases, leaving 4 bases of the junction unmatched. The CDR3 contains 14 residues. The CDR3 DNA follows: TGCAGTGCTAGTCCGGACAGGGGGTACTATGGCTACACCTTC. Translating it yields CSASPDRGYYGYTF.

In this sample, this clonotype turned up a few times. The chain recombines TRBV25-1 with TRBJ2-2; the D call may be TRBD1 or TRBD2 (6 bases each). CDR3 length equals 14 residues. V lost 6 bases to trimming and J lost 4 bases, with 12 bases between them. Per germline, CDR1 MGHDK and CDR2 SYGVNS. CDR3 DNA: TGTGCCAGCAGGATCGGAGGGGGCACCGGGGAGCTGTTTTTT. Translating it yields CASRIGGGTGELFF.

This rearrangement joins TRBV12-3 or TRBV12-4 to TRBJ2-5; D gene uncertain. V lost 11 bases and J lost 4, with 14 bases in between. The CDR3 contains 12 residues. CDR3 amino acids: CACVGIGETQYF. Written as DNA, the CDR3 is TGTGCCTGCGTGGGGATTGGAGAGACCCAGTACTTC.

This clonotype was recorded a few times. The chain couples TRBV5-1 to TRBJ2-5; no firm D call. Looked up from germline, CDR1 is SGHRS and CDR2 is YFSETQ. V lost 2 bases and J 4 bases, leaving 15 bases between the germline ends. The CDR3 loop spans 15 amino acids. As DNA, the CDR3 is TGCGCCAGCAGCTTCAATCCCGGTCGGTCAGAGACCCAGTACTTC. Translated: CASSFNPGRSETQYF.

The chain uses TRBV12-3 or TRBV12-4 and TRBJ1-6; weak D call: TRBD1 (5 bases). Trimming pared 10 bases from V and 10 bases from J, leaving 26 bases between. The CDR3 sequence is 16 residues long. CDR3 amino acids: CATSQQGVLLGSPLHF. The CDR3 DNA is TGTGCCACCAGCCAGCAGGGAGTTCTGCTCGGCTCACCCCTCCACTTT.

V and J are TRBV6-1 and TRBJ1-5, with D possibly TRBD1 on 5 matching bases. The CDR3 sequence is 15 residues long. With 4 bases removed from V and 2 bases from J, the gap between germline ends came to 12 bases. CDR1 is MNHNS, CDR2 SASEGT, per germline. In DNA, the CDR3 is TGTGCCAGCAGTGGCCGGCGGGGGGGCAATCAGCCCCAGCATTTT. This codes for CASSGRRGGNQPQHF.